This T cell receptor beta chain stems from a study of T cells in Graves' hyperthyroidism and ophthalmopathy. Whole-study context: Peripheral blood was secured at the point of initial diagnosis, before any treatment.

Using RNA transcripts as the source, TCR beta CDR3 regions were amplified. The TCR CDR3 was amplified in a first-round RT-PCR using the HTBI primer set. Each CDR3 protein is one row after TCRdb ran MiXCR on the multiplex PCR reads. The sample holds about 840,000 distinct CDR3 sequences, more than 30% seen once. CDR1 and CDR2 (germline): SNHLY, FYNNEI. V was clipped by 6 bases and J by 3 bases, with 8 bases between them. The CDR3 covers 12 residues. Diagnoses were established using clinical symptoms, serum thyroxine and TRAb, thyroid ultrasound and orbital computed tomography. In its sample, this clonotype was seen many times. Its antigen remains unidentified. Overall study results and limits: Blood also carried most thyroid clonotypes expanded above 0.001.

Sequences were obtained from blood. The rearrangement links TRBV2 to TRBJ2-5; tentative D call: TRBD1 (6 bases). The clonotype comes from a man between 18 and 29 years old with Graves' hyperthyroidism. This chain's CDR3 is CASSRTEETQYF. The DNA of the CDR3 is TGTGCCAGCAGCCGGACAGAAGAGACCCAGTACTTC.